The clone carrying this TCR beta chain was picked up many times. What the library attached to individual cDNA molecules were unique molecular identifiers. TCRdb re-called the RACE reads with MiXCR, one entry per CDR3 protein. The sample has some 340,000 distinct CDR3 sequences, under 9% seen once; the top ten hold approximately 8.9%. The sample comes from a study of human T cells and chemical hapten exposure. The J segment lost 6 bases and the V segment lost 5 bases, leaving 9 bases of the junction unmatched. Per germline, CDR1 SGHTA and CDR2 FQGNSA. The CDR3 extends over 16 amino acids. Time point specified: patch test 1, 2 weeks after DPC sensitization. Stated treatment: therapeutic diphenylcyclopropenone sensitization with weekly scalp DPC.

The sequence was collected from a woman in her late teens or twenties with alopecia areata. Some clones in this sample may be carry-over from other donors' samples. This chain connects TRBV7-2 to TRBJ1-6; 8 bases are shared with TRBD1. The sequencing here drew on whole blood, taken in connection with sensitization to the hapten diphenylcyclopropenone (DPC). The CDR3 sequence: CASSVSGTGRNSPLHF. CDR3 in DNA: TGTGCCAGCAGCGTCTCAGGGACAGGACGTAATTCACCCCTCCACTTT.